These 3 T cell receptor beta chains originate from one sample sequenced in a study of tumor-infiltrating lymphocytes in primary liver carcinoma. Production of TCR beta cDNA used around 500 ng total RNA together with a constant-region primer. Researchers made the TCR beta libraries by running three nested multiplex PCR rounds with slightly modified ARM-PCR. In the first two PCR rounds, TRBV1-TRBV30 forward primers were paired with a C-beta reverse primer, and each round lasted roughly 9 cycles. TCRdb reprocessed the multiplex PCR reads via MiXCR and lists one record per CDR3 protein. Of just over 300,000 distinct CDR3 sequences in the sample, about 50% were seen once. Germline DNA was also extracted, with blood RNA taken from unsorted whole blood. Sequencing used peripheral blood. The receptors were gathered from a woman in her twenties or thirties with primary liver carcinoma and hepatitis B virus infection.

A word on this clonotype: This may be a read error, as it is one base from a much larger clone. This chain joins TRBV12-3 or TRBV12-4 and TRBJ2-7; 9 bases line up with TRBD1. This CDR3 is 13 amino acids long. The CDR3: CASMDRGLYGQYF. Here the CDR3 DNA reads TGTGCCAGCATGGACAGGGGACTGTACGGGCAGTACTTC.

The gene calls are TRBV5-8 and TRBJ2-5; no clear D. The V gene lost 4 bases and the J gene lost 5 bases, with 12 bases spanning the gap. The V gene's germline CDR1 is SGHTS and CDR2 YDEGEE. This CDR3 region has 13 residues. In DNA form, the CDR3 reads TGTGCCAGCAGCCCGGCGAGGTTGGAGACCCAGTACTTC. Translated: CASSPARLETQYF.

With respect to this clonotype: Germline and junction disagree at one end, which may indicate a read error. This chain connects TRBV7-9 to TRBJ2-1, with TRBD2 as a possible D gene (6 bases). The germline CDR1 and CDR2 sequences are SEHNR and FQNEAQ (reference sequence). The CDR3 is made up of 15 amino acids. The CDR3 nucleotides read TGTGCCAGCCGCTTTTCCGGGAGCTCCTACAATGAGCAGTTCTTC. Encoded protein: CASRFSGSSYNEQFF.